This T cell receptor beta chain originates from a study of blood T cell repertoires in COVID-19. Whole-study context: T cells, B-cell-depleted T cells, or PBMCs provided the cDNA or gDNA that served as material.

This clone was seen a single time. Original data processing: Using reference gene primer amplification, nucleated cell counts were estimated. Clones were read by immunoSEQ multiplex PCR, and TCRdb kept only the in-frame ones, dropping some. V, J and clone size are taken as reported in that table, and D and trimming were inferred from the DNA itself. The repertoire holds about 200,000 clones, with 86% as singletons. CDR1 is SGHDT, CDR2 YYEEEE, per germline. V lost 0 bases, J lost 1 base, and 12 bases lay in between. This CDR3 comprises 16 residues. Participants spanned ages 18 to 89 years and resided in about two dozen US areas.

V gene TRBV5-6 combines with J gene TRBJ2-3; D is unresolved. This clonotype was obtained from a man in his forties or fifties with acute COVID-19. Sequenced input: PBMCs or T cells enriched from blood (not recorded which). The CDR3 nucleotides read TGTGCCAGCAGCTTGGATGGGCAGTGGGGCACAGATACGCAGTATTTT. Encoded protein: CASSLDGQWGTDTQYF.